The rows below give T cell receptor beta chains drawn from one sample of a study of T cell repertoires in cytomegalovirus infection. TCRdb recomputed calls from the reads with MiXCR, one row per CDR3 protein. This sample has over 50,000 distinct CDR3 sequences, with 20% found just once. These TCRs are of unknown antigen specificity. The sample was CD8+ T cells from cultured PBMCs, taken from culture after CMV antigen stimulation. The receptors come from a human donor in good health (CMV status not recorded). Some clones in this sample may be carry-over from other donors' samples. The CDR3 runs from the conserved cysteine through the conserved F or W. The D gene is left open where the match is weak. Clone size is not always given. Where it is, it says once, few, many or a class for expanded clones.

J,size,D,V,CDR3,DNA
TRBJ1-1,.,.,TRBV12-3/TRBV12-4,CASSLGGEAFF,TGTGCCAGCAGTTTGGGGGGCGAGGCTTTCTTT
TRBJ2-3,.,.,TRBV6-6,CASIQGDTDTQYF,TGTGCCAGCATCCAAGGAGATACAGATACGCAGTATTTT
TRBJ2-1,many,TRBD2,TRBV7-2,CASSPGLIDEQFF,TGTGCCAGCAGCCCGGGACTAATCGATGAGCAGTTCTTC
TRBJ2-3,few,.,TRBV14,CASSQDLNRAPTDTQYF,TGTGCCAGCAGCCAAGATCTAAACAGGGCGCCCACAGATACGCAGTATTTT
TRBJ1-6,few,.,TRBV6-5,CASSYSRQGGSPLHF,TGTGCCAGCAGTTACTCGAGGCAGGGTGGCTCACCCCTCCACTTT
TRBJ1-2,.,.,TRBV6-8,CASSYSSGVYGYTF,TGTGCCAGCAGTTACTCGTCCGGGGTCTATGGCTACACCTTC
TRBJ1-1,few,.,TRBV9,CASSVDGSEAFF,TGTGCCAGCAGCGTAGATGGATCGGAAGCTTTCTTT
TRBJ1-4,.,.,TRBV7-9,CASSLNRAAYEKLFF,TGTGCCAGCAGCCTCAACAGGGCGGCTTATGAAAAACTGTTTTTT
TRBJ2-2,few,.,TRBV4-3,CASSQRAGTRNTGELFF,TGCGCCAGCAGCCAAAGGGCGGGGACAAGGAACACCGGGGAGCTGTTTTTT
TRBJ2-7,.,.,TRBV4-1,CASSQKVTYEQYF,TGCGCCAGCAGCCAAAAGGTTACCTACGAGCAGTACTTC
TRBJ1-2,.,TRBD1,TRBV19,CASNAGHRDRGNGYTF,TGTGCCAGTAATGCTGGCCACCGGGACAGGGGAAATGGCTACACCTTC